This T cell receptor (beta chain) is drawn from a study of read filtering for tumor transcriptome and immune sequencing. This library used 300 to 500 ng RNA and molecular barcoded adaptors spanning alpha/delta and beta/gamma chains. MiXCR was run by TCRdb on the reads, yielding one entry per CDR3 protein. The sample shows 100,000 to 150,000 distinct CDR3 sequences, 13% of them seen only once. This CDR3 contains 13 residues. CDR1 and CDR2 (germline): LNHNV, YYDKDF (reference sequence). V lost 3 bases to trimming and J lost 6 bases, with 9 bases between them. The sequenced sample was a population of CD138-negative cells sorted from bone marrow. The chain carries TRBV15 and TRBJ1-5, with D possibly matching TRBD1 (6 bases). This receptor was taken from a donor at least 40 years old with multiple myeloma. In nucleotides, the CDR3 is TGTGCCACCAGCAGCAGGGGCCCTCAGCCCCAGCATTTT. Its translation: CATSSRGPQPQHF.